These T cell receptor beta chains were read from a single sample in a study of graft-versus-host responses after intestinal transplantation. Libraries were prepared by immunoSEQ multiplex PCR; TCRdb keeps only in-frame clonotypes and omits some of them. Of some 120,000 clones listed, approximately 90% are singletons. Their cognate antigens are unknown. This specimen was unstimulated CD4+ T cells sorted from spleen or lymph node cells, taken before intestinal transplant. These receptors all stem from a human donor who received an intestinal transplant. CDR3s include the opening cysteine and the closing phenylalanine or tryptophan. The D gene is left open where the match is weak. Size is stated for part of the rows, as once, few or many counts, or as a class when the clone is expanded.

V gene	D gene	J gene	clone size	CDR3 DNA	CDR3 protein
TRBV14	TRBD1	TRBJ1-3	NA	TGTGCCAGCAGCCCTCGACAGGGTTTAGGCACCATATATTTT	CASSPRQGLGTIYF
TRBV28	TRBD1	TRBJ1-5	once	TGTGCCAGCAGTTCTAGACAGGGTCCAAAGCGGAATCAGCCCCAGCATTTT	CASSSRQGPKRNQPQHF
TRBV5-1	TRBD2	TRBJ2-5	few	TGCGCCAGCAGCTTGACTAGCGGGAGAGAGACCCAGTACTTC	CASSLTSGRETQYF
TRBV5-4	TRBD2	TRBJ2-1	NA	TGTGCCAGCAGCTACGGATCTCTAGCGGGGGACAGCTCCTACAATGAGCAGTTCTTC	CASSYGSLAGDSSYNEQFF
TRBV19	NA	TRBJ2-7	NA	TGTGCCAGTAGCTCCGATGCGGGCTACGAGCAGTACTTC	CASSSDAGYEQYF
TRBV10-2	NA	TRBJ2-3	NA	TGCGCCAGCAGTGAGGGCCGCCGCACAGATACGCAGTATTTT	CASSEGRRTDTQYF
TRBV11-2	TRBD2	TRBJ2-3	NA	TGTGCCAGCAGCTTAATTCGAGTATCGGGAGGGGGGCGCACAGATACGCAGTATTTT	CASSLIRVSGGGRTDTQYF
TRBV5-1	TRBD1	TRBJ1-1	NA	TGCGCCAGCAGCAGCCGGGACAGGGAGACTGAAGCTTTCTTT	CASSSRDRETEAFF
TRBV6-1	NA	TRBJ1-6	NA	TGTGCCAGCAAGTTAATGGGGCAGATTAATTCACCCCTCCACTTT	CASKLMGQINSPLHF
TRBV6-5	TRBD1	TRBJ1-3	NA	TGTGCCAGCAGTACAGGGGGCGGAAACACCATATATTTT	CASSTGGGNTIYF
TRBV18	NA	TRBJ1-1	NA	TGTGCCAGCTCTCAACACCCCCTTGGTCCGGAGAGGACTGAAGCTTTCTTT	CASSQHPLGPERTEAFF
TRBV18	TRBD1	TRBJ1-5	NA	TGTGCCAGCTCCCCGGGGACAGTCTATAGCAATCAGCCCCAGCATTTT	CASSPGTVYSNQPQHF
TRBV9	NA	TRBJ2-5	NA	TGTGCCAGCACCCGGGGGGAGGGGGGACAAGAGACCCAGTACTTC	CASTRGEGGQETQYF
TRBV7-6	TRBD2	TRBJ2-3	NA	TGTGCCAGCAGCTTCAGCGGGGCAGATACGCAGTATTTT	CASSFSGADTQYF
TRBV6-5	TRBD2	TRBJ2-7	NA	TGTGCCAGCAGTTTTTGGGGCGGGGGGCCTTACGAGCAGTACTTC	CASSFWGGGPYEQYF
TRBV5-1	NA	TRBJ2-3	NA	TGCGCCAGCAGCCGCAGTTACCCCCAGACAGATACGCAGTATTTT	CASSRSYPQTDTQYF
TRBV7-2	TRBD1	TRBJ1-6	NA	TGTGCCAGCAGCTCTCGACAGGGCCAGGGGAATTCACCCCTCCACTTT	CASSSRQGQGNSPLHF
TRBV7-9	NA	TRBJ2-3	NA	TGTGCCAGCAGCTTAGAGTCCGGCCATCGCGGGGGCACAGATACGCAGTATTTT	CASSLESGHRGGTDTQYF
TRBV7-2	NA	TRBJ1-6	NA	TGTGCCAGCAGCTTAGTGGCGGCGGCGAATAATTCACCCCTCCACTTT	CASSLVAAANNSPLHF
TRBV28	NA	TRBJ2-1	NA	TGTGCCAGCAGTCCTCACGGGGAACGAAGGGTCTTC	CASSPHGERRVF
TRBV6-5	TRBD2	TRBJ2-7	few	TGTGCCAGCAGCTCACTAGCGTCAAGCTCCTACGAGCAGTACTTC	CASSSLASSSYEQYF
TRBV7-2	TRBD2	TRBJ2-3	NA	TGTGCCAGCAGCTCGAGGACTAGCGGGGGCCTCGGAGATACGCAGTATTTT	CASSSRTSGGLGDTQYF
TRBV23-1	TRBD1	TRBJ2-3	NA	TGCGCCAGCAGTCTAAGACAAGGACAGGCATGGGCAGATACGCAGTATTTT	CASSLRQGQAWADTQYF
TRBV7-2	NA	TRBJ2-3	once	TGTGCCAGCAGCTTGTTTTGGCAAAGCACAGATACGCAGTATTTT	CASSLFWQSTDTQYF
TRBV5-6	NA	TRBJ1-4	NA	TGTGCCAGCAGCTTGTGGCAGAATGAAAAACTGTTTTTT	CASSLWQNEKLFF
TRBV30	NA	TRBJ2-5	NA	TGTGCCTGGAGTGACGTCGCAGGATTGTTAAAGACCCAGTACTTC	CAWSDVAGLLKTQYF
TRBV19	TRBD1	TRBJ1-2	few	TGTGCCAGTAGTATTGGGACAGCTAACTATGGCTACACCTTC	CASSIGTANYGYTF
TRBV30	NA	TRBJ1-1	NA	TGTGCCTGGTCACCCACAGGGTTGATGAACACTGAAGCTTTCTTT	CAWSPTGLMNTEAFF
TRBV19	NA	TRBJ1-2	once	TGTGCCAGTAGTATAGCAACCGGGACACCCTATGGCTACACCTTC	CASSIATGTPYGYTF
TRBV11-2	TRBD1	TRBJ2-7	NA	TGTGCCAGCAGCTTATGGCTGGACAGGGGTTACGAGCAGTACTTC	CASSLWLDRGYEQYF
TRBV6-1	TRBD1	TRBJ1-6	few	TGTGCCAGCAGGAATCCGGGACAGTTGAATTCACCCCTCCACTTT	CASRNPGQLNSPLHF
TRBV4-2	TRBD2	TRBJ2-7	NA	TGTGCCAGCAGCCAAGAGGCCACCTTTTTAGCGGGAGGAAACGAGCAGTACTTC	CASSQEATFLAGGNEQYF
TRBV7-9	TRBD2	TRBJ2-3	NA	TGTGCCAGCAGCTTAGAAGCGGGAGGATCCCTTACGCAGTATTTT	CASSLEAGGSLTQYF
TRBV28	NA	TRBJ2-7	NA	TGTGCCAGCAGTTCTGTGGCGGGCCTAAACTACGAGCAGTACTTC	CASSSVAGLNYEQYF
TRBV12-5	NA	TRBJ2-5	NA	TGTGCTAGTGGTTCCGGTCGCCAACAAGAGACCCAGTACTTC	CASGSGRQQETQYF
TRBV30	NA	TRBJ1-5	NA	TGTGCCTGGAGCAGAAGCAATCAGCCCCAGCATTTT	CAWSRSNQPQHF
TRBV20-1	NA	TRBJ1-1	NA	TGCAGTGCTCACGGGAACACTGAAGCTTTCTTT	CSAHGNTEAFF
TRBV28	TRBD1	TRBJ2-7	NA	TGTGCCAGCAGTTTGGGGACAGGGGGTTACGAGCAGTACTTC	CASSLGTGGYEQYF
TRBV5-1	NA	TRBJ2-1	NA	TGCGCCAGCAGCTCCTCCCCCAGCTCGGACTGGGAGCAGTTCTTC	CASSSSPSSDWEQFF
TRBV5-6	NA	TRBJ1-2	NA	TGTGCCAGCAGCTCCCGGCGGAGGGACTATGGCTACACCTTC	CASSSRRRDYGYTF
TRBV7-6	TRBD1	TRBJ2-7	NA	TGTGCCAGCAGCTTATGGGACAGGGGGGAATACGAGCAGTACTTC	CASSLWDRGEYEQYF
TRBV7-2	TRBD2	TRBJ2-5	NA	TGTGCCAGCAGGGGAGGGGTGGGTCGAGAGACCCAGTACTTC	CASRGGVGRETQYF
TRBV7-2	NA	TRBJ2-5	NA	TGTGCCAGCAGCTTATCGACCGGGGTTTTCGGAGAGACCCAGTACTTC	CASSLSTGVFGETQYF
TRBV6-1	NA	TRBJ1-5	once	TGTGCCAGCAGTGAAGTGCAGGAGCCCCAGCATTTT	CASSEVQEPQHF
TRBV6-1	NA	TRBJ1-5	NA	TGTGCCAGCGGGGCCAAAACGGAGGGTCAGCCCCAGCATTTT	CASGAKTEGQPQHF
TRBV28	TRBD1	TRBJ1-1	NA	TGTGCCAGCAGGCCGGCCGGGACAGGGGACACTGAAGCTTTCTTT	CASRPAGTGDTEAFF
TRBV5-1	TRBD2	TRBJ2-1	NA	TGCGCCAGCAGCCTGGATTGGGGACTAGCGGGAGTAACCTACAATGAGCAGTTCTTC	CASSLDWGLAGVTYNEQFF
TRBV10-3	TRBD1	TRBJ2-1	NA	TGTGCCATCAGTGAATGGCAAGGACAGGGCGATGAGCAGTTCTTC	CAISEWQGQGDEQFF
TRBV7-3	TRBD2	TRBJ2-3	few	TGTGCCAGCAGCAGACGGGGGGGGTTTATGGCAGATACGCAGTATTTT	CASSRRGGFMADTQYF
TRBV28	TRBD1	TRBJ2-3	NA	TGTGCCAGCGGGACAGGGGGCATAGATACGCAGTATTTT	CASGTGGIDTQYF
TRBV11-2	NA	TRBJ1-2	NA	TGTGCCAGCAGCCGCTATGGGCGGGGGTATTCGGACTATGGCTACACCTTC	CASSRYGRGYSDYGYTF
TRBV2	NA	TRBJ2-7	few	TGTGCCAGCAGGTTAACTAGTGGGACCTACGAGCAGTACTTC	CASRLTSGTYEQYF
TRBV5-1	TRBD1	TRBJ2-2	once	TGCGCCAGCAGCTTGGGGGACAGGGGGAACACCGGGGAGCTGTTTTTT	CASSLGDRGNTGELFF
TRBV7-6	TRBD1	TRBJ1-2	once	TGTGCCAGCAGCCCGGACAGGGGGCTGGATGGCTACACCTTC	CASSPDRGLDGYTF
TRBV2	TRBD1	TRBJ2-7	NA	TGTGCCAGCACCCGGGACAGGGGAGGGCACGAGCAGTACTTC	CASTRDRGGHEQYF
TRBV6-6	TRBD2	TRBJ2-2	once	TGTGCCAGCAGTTACCATAGCGGGAGGAACACCGGGGAGCTGTTTTTT	CASSYHSGRNTGELFF
TRBV7-7	TRBD2	TRBJ2-1	NA	TGTGCCAGCAGCTTAGGGAGCGGGAGGGCCCATGAGCAGTTCTTC	CASSLGSGRAHEQFF
TRBV5-1	NA	TRBJ2-7	NA	TGCGCCAGCAGCTTGAGTGGGCGGGGCCCCTACGATGAGCAGTACTTC	CASSLSGRGPYDEQYF
TRBV27	TRBD1	TRBJ1-6	NA	TGTGCCAGCAGTTTATCCGGACCCGGGACAGGCGCACCCCTCCACTTT	CASSLSGPGTGAPLHF
TRBV2	NA	TRBJ1-3	NA	TGTGCCAGCCGGGAGGAGGTTGGCACCATATATTTT	CASREEVGTIYF